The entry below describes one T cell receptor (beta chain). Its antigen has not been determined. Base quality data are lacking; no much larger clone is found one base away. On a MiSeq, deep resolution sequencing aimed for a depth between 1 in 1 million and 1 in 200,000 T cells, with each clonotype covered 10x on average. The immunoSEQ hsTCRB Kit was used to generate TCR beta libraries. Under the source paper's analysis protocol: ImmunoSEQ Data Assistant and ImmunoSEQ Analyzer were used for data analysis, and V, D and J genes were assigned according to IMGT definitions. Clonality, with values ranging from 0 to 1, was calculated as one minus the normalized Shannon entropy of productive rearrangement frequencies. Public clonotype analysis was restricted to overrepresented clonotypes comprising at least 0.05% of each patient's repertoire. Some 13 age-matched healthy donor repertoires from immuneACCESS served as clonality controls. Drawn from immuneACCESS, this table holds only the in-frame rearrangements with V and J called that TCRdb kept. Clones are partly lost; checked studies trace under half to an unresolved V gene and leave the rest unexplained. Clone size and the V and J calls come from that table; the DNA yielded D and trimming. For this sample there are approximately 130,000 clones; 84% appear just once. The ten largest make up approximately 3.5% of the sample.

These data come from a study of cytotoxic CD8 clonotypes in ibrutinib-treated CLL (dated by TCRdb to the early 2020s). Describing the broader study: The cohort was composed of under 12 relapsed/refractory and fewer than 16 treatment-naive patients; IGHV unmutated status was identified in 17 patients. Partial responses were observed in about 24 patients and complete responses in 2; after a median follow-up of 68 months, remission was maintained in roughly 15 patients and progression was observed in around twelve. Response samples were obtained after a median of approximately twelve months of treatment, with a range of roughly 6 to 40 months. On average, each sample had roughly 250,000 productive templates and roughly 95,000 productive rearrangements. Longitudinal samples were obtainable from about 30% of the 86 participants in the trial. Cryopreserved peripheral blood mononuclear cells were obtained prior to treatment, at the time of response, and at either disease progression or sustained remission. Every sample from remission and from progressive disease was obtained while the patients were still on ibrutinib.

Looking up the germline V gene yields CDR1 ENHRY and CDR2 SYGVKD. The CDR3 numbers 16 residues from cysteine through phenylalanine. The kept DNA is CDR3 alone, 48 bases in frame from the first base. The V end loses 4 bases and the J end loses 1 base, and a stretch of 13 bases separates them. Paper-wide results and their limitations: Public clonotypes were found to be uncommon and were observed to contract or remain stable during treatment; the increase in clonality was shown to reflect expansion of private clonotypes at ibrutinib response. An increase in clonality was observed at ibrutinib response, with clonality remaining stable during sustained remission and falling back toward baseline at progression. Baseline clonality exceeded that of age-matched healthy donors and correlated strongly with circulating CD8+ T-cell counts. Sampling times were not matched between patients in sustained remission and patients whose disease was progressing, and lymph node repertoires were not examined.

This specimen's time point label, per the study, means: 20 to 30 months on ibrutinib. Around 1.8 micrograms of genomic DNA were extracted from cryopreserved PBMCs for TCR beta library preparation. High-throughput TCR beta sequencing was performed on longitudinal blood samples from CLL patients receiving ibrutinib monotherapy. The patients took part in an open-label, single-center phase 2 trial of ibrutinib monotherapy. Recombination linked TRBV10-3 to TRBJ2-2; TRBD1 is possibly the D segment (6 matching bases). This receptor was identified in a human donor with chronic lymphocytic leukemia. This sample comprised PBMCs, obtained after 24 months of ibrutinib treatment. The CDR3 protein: CAISAQGGENTGELFF. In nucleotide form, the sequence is TGTGCCATCAGTGCACAGGGTGGGGAGAACACCGGGGAGCTGTTTTTT.